Detailed here is one TCR beta chain. Time point here: newly diagnosed GD, antithyroid drugs for less than 3 months. RNA from PBMCs was the source of the TCR library. American Thyroid Association guidelines were used to diagnose Graves' disease. The CDR3 is made up of 16 amino acids. Germline V lookup: CDR1 MNHEY, CDR2 SVGEGT. V dropped 6 bases and J dropped 7; count of bases not matched to a gene: 10. According to the study, TCR beta libraries were built with iRepertoire HTBI primers and CDR3-region Arm-PCR. TCRdb re-called the multiplex PCR reads through MiXCR, storing one row per CDR3 protein. Altogether 200,000 to 250,000 distinct CDR3 sequences are present, 15% to 20% being singletons, with the ten largest covering less than 25%. The source of the sample is a study of regulatory T cells in long-lasting Graves disease.

The chain is built from TRBV6-2 or TRBV6-3 and TRBJ2-5; 14 bases line up with TRBD2. Source: peripheral blood mononuclear cells (PBMCs), taken at new diagnosis, from a patient treated with antithyroid drugs. This TCR was recovered from a female donor with Graves disease. The CDR3 DNA is TGTGCCAGCAGCGATGGGACTAGCGGGAGTAGGGTGACCCAGTACTTC. Residues: CASSDGTSGSRVTQYF.